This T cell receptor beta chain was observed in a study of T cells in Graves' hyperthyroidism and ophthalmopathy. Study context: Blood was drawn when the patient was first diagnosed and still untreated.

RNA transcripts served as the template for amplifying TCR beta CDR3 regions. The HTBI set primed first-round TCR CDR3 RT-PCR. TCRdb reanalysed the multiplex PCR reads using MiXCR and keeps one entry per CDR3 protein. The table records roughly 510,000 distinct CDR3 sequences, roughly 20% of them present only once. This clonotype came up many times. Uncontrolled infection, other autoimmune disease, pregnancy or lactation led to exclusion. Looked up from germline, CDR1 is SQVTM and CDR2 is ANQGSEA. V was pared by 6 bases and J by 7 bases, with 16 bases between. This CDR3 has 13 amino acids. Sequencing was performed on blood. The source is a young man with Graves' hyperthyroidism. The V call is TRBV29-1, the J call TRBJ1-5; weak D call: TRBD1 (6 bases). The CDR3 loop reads CSVALGGRQPQHF. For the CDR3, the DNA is TGCAGCGTCGCCCTGGGGGGCCGGCAGCCCCAGCATTTT.